This TCR beta chain was identified during a study of Graves' ophthalmopathy and Graves' hyperthyroidism. Amplification of TCR beta CDR3 regions used RNA transcripts. In the first round, RT-PCR was carried out with HTBI primers, and a multiplex PCR formed the second round. TCRdb re-called the multiplex PCR reads through MiXCR, storing one row per CDR3 protein. The sample comprises under 800,000 distinct CDR3 sequences, 22% of which are singletons, and about 6.6% rests with the top ten. The sequence came from a woman younger than 35 with stable Graves' hyperthyroidism. Some clones in this sample may be carry-over from other donors' samples. The sample taken for sequencing was peripheral blood.

CDR3 sequence reads: CASSGQGADGNTIYF. The CDR3 bases are TGTGCCAGCAGTGGACAGGGGGCGGATGGAAACACCATATATTTT. The rearrangement joins TRBV6-1 to TRBJ1-3, with 10 bases identical to TRBD1. The ends lost 4 bases at V and 3 bases at J; junction bases unmatched: 3. Germline values: CDR1 MNHNS, CDR2 SASEGT. CDR3 size: 15 residues.